These 27 T cell receptor beta chains came from one sample sequenced in a study of shared clonotypes between healthy human individuals. Assay used: immunoSEQ multiplex PCR; TCRdb lists only in-frame clones, some missing. The table includes over 2 million clones, around 95% detected once. Sequences were obtained from naive CD4+ T cells sorted from blood. Subset: CD45RA+ positively selected. These receptors were obtained from a man aged 18 to 30 in good health.

The sample holds a few counts of this clone. Different DNA sequences within this sample yield the same CDR3. This chain links TRBV30 with TRBJ1-1; the D is unclear. Trimming removed 1 base from V and 1 base from J, with 4 bases in between. CDR1 and CDR2 from the germline V gene are GTSNPN and SVGIG (reference sequence). The CDR3 spans 12 residues. Here the CDR3 reads CAWSGGNTEAFF. The CDR3 DNA sequence: TGTGCCTGGAGTGGGGGGAACACTGAAGCTTTCTTT.

The chain recombines TRBV18 with TRBJ2-3, with D unresolved. The CDR3 is made up of 15 amino acids. The V end lost 3 bases, the J end lost 2 bases, and 12 bases lay between the germline ends. CDR1 KGHSH and CDR2 LQKENI come from the germline V gene. The CDR3 loop is CASSPIVVFTDTQYF. CDR3 sequence (DNA): TGTGCCAGCTCACCTATCGTGGTTTTCACAGATACGCAGTATTTT.

Of note for this clone: The same CDR3 can be traced to other DNA sequences in this sample. This chain connects TRBV5-1 to TRBJ2-7; the match to TRBD2 covers 7 bases. The length of the CDR3 is 15 residues. V lost 0 bases, J lost 0 bases, and 3 bases stayed unmatched. Looked up from germline, CDR1 is SGHRS and CDR2 is YFSETQ. The CDR3 DNA reads as TGCGCCAGCAGCTTGGGTGGGACTAACTCCTACGAGCAGTACTTC. Its translation: CASSLGGTNSYEQYF.

In its sample, this clone was seen once. V and J are TRBV4-3 and TRBJ2-7; no clear D. The CDR3 contains 14 residues. V was trimmed by 4 bases and J by 1 base, leaving 11 bases between them. CDR1 and CDR2 from the germline V gene are LGHNA and YSLEER. The CDR3 nucleotides read TGCGCCAGCAGCCCCGGACGAGCGTCCTACGAGCAGTACTTC. Encoded protein: CASSPGRASYEQYF.

The CDR3 reads CASSLGGGPNEQFF. CDR3 in DNA: TGTGCCAGCAGCTTAGGCGGCGGACCGAATGAGCAGTTCTTC. V gene TRBV13 combines with J gene TRBJ2-1; D is uncertain. Trimming cost V 0 bases and J 7 bases, with 10 bases left between them. The CDR3 loop spans 14 amino acids. Germline lookup yields CDR1 PRHDT and CDR2 FYEKMQ (reference sequence).

The J gene is TRBJ1-1, the V gene TRBV19; D gene uncertain. Germline CDR1 reads LNHDA; CDR2 reads SQIVND (reference sequence). V lost 5 bases to trimming and J lost 0 bases, with 7 bases between them. The CDR3 has 13 residues. DNA of the CDR3: TGTGCCAGTAGTGGCGCCATGAACACTGAAGCTTTCTTT. Translation: CASSGAMNTEAFF. The full variable domain, with the rest looked up from reference TRBV19 and TRBJ1-1, is DGGITQSPKYLFRKEGQNVTLSCEQNLNHDAMYWYRQDPGQGLRLIYYSQIVNDFQKGDIAEGYSVSREKKESFPLTVTSAQKNPTAFYLCASSGAMNTEAFFGQGTRLTVV.

A remark on this clone: The same CDR3 is also encoded by other DNA sequences in this sample. V is TRBV6-1 and J is TRBJ1-5; a weak D match, TRBD1 (5 bases). Germline CDR1 is MNHNS and CDR2 is SASEGT. V was shortened by 1 base and J by 7 bases, with 11 bases between the two germline ends. This CDR3 has 14 residues. The CDR3 sequence is CASSEGGGYQPQHF. CDR3 coding DNA: TGTGCCAGCAGTGAAGGGGGGGGTTACCAGCCCCAGCATTTT.

This clone was detected once. This chain joins TRBV18 and TRBJ1-2; D is ambiguous. V dropped 2 bases and J dropped 6 bases, with 13 bases sitting between them. This CDR3 has 14 amino acids. CDR1 is KGHSH and CDR2 is LQKENI in the germline V gene. The CDR3 nucleotides are TGTGCCAGCTCACCAGTTATGGCCGTCCATGGCTACACCTTC. Its protein product is CASSPVMAVHGYTF. The full variable domain, completed using reference TRBV18 and TRBJ1-2, is NAGVMQNPRHLVRRRGQEARLRCSPMKGHSHVYWYRQLPEEGLKFMVYLQKENIIDESGMPKERFSAEFPKEGPSILRIQQVVRGDSAAYFCASSPVMAVHGYTFGSGTRLTVV.

As for this clone: Different DNA sequences within this sample yield the same CDR3. The chain couples TRBV30 to TRBJ2-5; D not resolved. This CDR3 region has 11 residues. The germline V gene has CDR1 GTSNPN and CDR2 SVGIG (reference sequence). V shed 2 bases and J shed 5 bases, with 6 bases lying between them. CDR3 loop: CAWSLGETQYF. The CDR3 bases are TGTGCCTGGAGTTTGGGGGAGACCCAGTACTTC.

The J gene is TRBJ2-3, the V gene TRBV11-2, with unresolved D. V was shortened by 1 base and J by 5 bases, with 4 bases between the two germline ends. Per the germline V gene, CDR1 is SGHAT and CDR2 is FQNNGV. This CDR3 spans 12 amino acids. DNA for the CDR3: TGTGCCAGCAGCTTAGGGATAGATACGCAGTATTTT. Encoded protein: CASSLGIDTQYF.

For this clone: This may stem from a read error, because a much larger clone lies one nucleotide away. Other DNA sequences within the sample encode an identical CDR3. The genes are TRBV6-1 and TRBJ2-2; D is unclear. Germline assignment: CDR1 MNHNS and CDR2 SASEGT. Trimming pared 2 bases from V and 2 bases from J, leaving 3 bases between. There are 13 residues in the CDR3. The CDR3 sequence: CASSELNTGELFF. CDR3 nucleotide sequence: TGTGCCAGCAGTGAATTAAACACCGGGGAGCTGTTTTTT.

The chain joins TRBV7-2 to TRBJ2-1; D is uncertain. Between the trimmed V and J ends, which lost 0 bases and 3 bases, there was a span of 12 bases. CDR3 length: 16 amino acids. Germline loops: CDR1 SGHTA, CDR2 FQGNSA. The CDR3 DNA follows: TGTGCCAGCAGCTTAGCGGGTGGAGTAAACTACAATGAGCAGTTCTTC. It encodes CASSLAGGVNYNEQFF.

The chain recombines TRBV9 with TRBJ1-2; 7 bases match TRBD1. The CDR3 is 15 residues long. After removal of 0 bases from V and 1 base from J, the junction contained 3 bases not matched to a gene. CDR1 SGDLS and CDR2 YYNGEE come from the germline V gene. CDR3 sequence: CASSVGDSFNYGYTF. CDR3 coding DNA: TGTGCCAGCAGCGTAGGGGACAGTTTTAACTATGGCTACACCTTC.

This clone was seen only once. Other DNA sequences in this specimen translate into the identical CDR3. CDR3 bases: TGTGCCAGCAGTGAGAGTCGGGGACGAGAGACCCAGTACTTC. Residues: CASSESRGRETQYF. The chain combines TRBV6-1 with TRBJ2-5; D is perhaps TRBD1 or TRBD2 (5 bases each). Germline V gives CDR1 MNHNS, CDR2 SASEGT. Trimming removed 3 bases at V and 4 bases at J, with 12 bases between. CDR3 length: 14 residues.

This chain connects TRBV10-3 to TRBJ1-2, with TRBD1 identical over 7 bases. This CDR3 spans 13 amino acids. Germline V lookup: CDR1 ENHRY, CDR2 SYGVKD. V lost 6 bases to trimming and J lost 4 bases; unmatched junction nucleotides: 5. CDR3 in DNA: TGTGCCATCAGGGGGACAGATTCCTATGGCTACACCTTC. Encoded protein: CAIRGTDSYGYTF.

The J gene is TRBJ2-3, the V gene TRBV7-2, with 13 bases matching TRBD2. The trim removed 3 bases at V and 8 bases at J, leaving 5 bases unmatched. This CDR3 contains 15 residues. Germline CDR1 and CDR2: SGHTA and FQGNSA. The CDR3 sequence is CASSLGLAGPGTQYF. For the CDR3, the DNA is TGTGCCAGCAGCTTGGGACTAGCGGGGCCCGGTACGCAGTATTTT.

V is TRBV12-5 and J is TRBJ1-1; D ambiguous. Germline values: CDR1 LGHNT, CDR2 FRNRAP. The CDR3 is 12 residues long. The V end lost 4 bases, the J end lost 2 bases, and 5 bases lay between the germline ends. The CDR3 DNA sequence: TGTGCTAGTGGTTCCGGAAACACTGAAGCTTTCTTT. Encoded protein: CASGSGNTEAFF. The variable domain in full, with the rest retrieved from reference TRBV12-5 and TRBJ1-1, is DARVTQTPRHKVTEMGQEVTMRCQPILGHNTVFWYRQTMMQGLELLAYFRNRAPLDDSGMPKDRFSAEMPDATLATLKIQPSEPRDSAVYFCASGSGNTEAFFGQGTRLTVV.

The gene calls are TRBV10-2 and TRBJ1-4, with unresolved D. The CDR3 has 11 amino acids. Germline CDR1 WSHSY, CDR2 SAAADI. The V end lost 3 bases, the J end lost 11 bases, and 7 bases lay between the germline ends. This CDR3 is CASSEAEKLFF. The DNA of the CDR3 is TGCGCCAGCAGTGAAGCCGAGAAACTGTTTTTT.

The rearrangement uses TRBV29-1 and TRBJ2-1; the match to TRBD1 covers 7 bases. The CDR3 totals 16 residues. Germline CDR1 is SQVTM and CDR2 is ANQGSEA. The V and J ends lost 4 bases and 7 bases, in that order; junction bases with no gene match: 16. This CDR3 reads CSVVGQVLKDRNEQFF. As DNA, the CDR3 is TGCAGCGTTGTAGGACAGGTCCTTAAAGATCGTAATGAGCAGTTCTTC.

CDR3 amino acids: CASSPQGTYTGELFF. DNA of the CDR3: TGTGCCAGCAGTCCGCAGGGCACCTACACCGGGGAGCTGTTTTTT. The rearrangement links TRBV27 to TRBJ2-2; weak D call: TRBD1 (5 bases). Trimming took 5 bases from V and 3 from J, leaving 13 bases between them. The V gene's germline CDR1 is MNHEY and CDR2 SMNVEV (reference sequence). This CDR3 is built from 15 residues.

The rearrangement links TRBV11-2 to TRBJ2-2, with D hard to call. This CDR3 contains 13 residues. From germline, CDR1 is SGHAT and CDR2 FQNNGV. V lost 3 bases, J lost 6 bases, and 8 bases lay in between. CDR3 in amino acids: CASSFSRAGELFF. The CDR3 nucleotides read TGTGCCAGCAGCTTTTCCAGAGCCGGGGAGCTGTTTTTT.

The V gene is TRBV10-1, the J gene TRBJ2-2; D perhaps matches TRBD2 (6 bases). Germline assignment: CDR1 WNHNN and CDR2 SYGVQD (reference sequence). The CDR3 extends over 14 amino acids. The V end was cut by 6 bases, the J end by 1 base, with 9 bases between. The CDR3, as DNA: TGCGCCAGCAGCCCCGGGGGGAACACCGGGGAGCTGTTTTTT. As protein: CASSPGGNTGELFF.

This chain links TRBV4-1 with TRBJ2-2; 7 nucleotides line up with TRBD2. Germline-derived CDR1 and CDR2 are MGHRA and YSYEKL. The CDR3 covers 18 residues. V lost 0 bases and J lost 0; bases outside the gene matches: 7. CDR3 DNA sequence: TGCGCCAGCAGCCAAGAGCTTTCTCTAGCGGCGAACACCGGGGAGCTGTTTTTT. It translates to CASSQELSLAANTGELFF.

CDR3 residues: CASSLWTAEAFF. CDR3 nucleotide sequence: TGTGCCAGCAGTTTATGGACGGCAGAAGCTTTCTTT. This chain joins TRBV28 and TRBJ1-1; D remains ambiguous. The CDR3 contains 12 residues. Germline CDR1 MDHEN, CDR2 SYDVKM. Between the trimmed V and J ends, which lost 0 bases and 8 bases, there was a span of 7 bases.

Note on this clone: The same CDR3 is also encoded by other DNA sequences in this sample. This rearrangement joins TRBV29-1 to TRBJ2-5, with D uncertain. CDR3 length: 11 amino acids. V gave up 4 bases and J gave up 5 bases, with 8 bases separating them. From germline, CDR1 is SQVTM and CDR2 ANQGSEA. CDR3 coding DNA: TGCAGCGTTGGCCCCGGCGAGACCCAGTACTTC. As protein: CSVGPGETQYF.

The chain couples TRBV18 to TRBJ1-6; 11 nucleotides agree with TRBD1. Germline V gene lookup returns CDR1 KGHSH and CDR2 LQKENI. The V segment lost 6 bases and the J segment 10 bases; nucleotides outside the gene matches: 8. There are 15 residues in the CDR3. The DNA of the CDR3 is TGTGCCAGCTCCGGACAGGGGGCCTCCTGGTCACCCCTCCACTTT. This encodes CASSGQGASWSPLHF. The entire variable domain, with the rest obtained from reference TRBV18 and TRBJ1-6, is as follows: NAGVMQNPRHLVRRRGQEARLRCSPMKGHSHVYWYRQLPEEGLKFMVYLQKENIIDESGMPKERFSAEFPKEGPSILRIQQVVRGDSAAYFCASSGQGASWSPLHFGNGTRLTVT.

The V gene is TRBV19, the J gene TRBJ1-4; tentative D call: TRBD1 (6 bases). Trimming removed 10 bases at V and 10 bases at J, with 13 bases between. CDR3 length equals 11 residues. Germline-derived CDR1 and CDR2 are LNHDA and SQIVND (reference sequence). The CDR3 protein is CATRGSGKLFF. The CDR3 DNA is TGTGCCACCAGGGGTTCCGGAAAACTGTTTTTT.